A single sample is the source of the 27 T cell receptor beta chains below, sequenced in a study of blood T cells in healthy people across ages. A second PCR, run for about 7 to 11 cycles, used a sample-barcoded 5' primer plus a J-beta primer mix. TCRdb reprocessed the 5' RACE reads with MiXCR, giving one entry per CDR3 protein. The sample comprises some 710,000 distinct CDR3 sequences, 35% to 50% of which are singletons, and less than 20% rests with the top ten. Sequenced input: blood. The origin of the receptors is an elderly man in good health.

The rearrangement uses TRBV5-1 and TRBJ2-3; 11 bases are shared with TRBD2. CDR3 length equals 16 residues. Per germline, CDR1 SGHRS and CDR2 YFSETQ. V trimming: 2 bases; J trimming: 5 bases; junction bases outside the gene matches: 7. CDR3 amino acids: CASSLLAGGPEDTQYF. DNA of the CDR3: TGCGCCAGCAGCTTATTAGCGGGAGGGCCTGAAGATACGCAGTATTTT.

The rearrangement links TRBV20-1 to TRBJ2-3, with 10 bases identical to TRBD2. This CDR3 has 16 residues. V lost 3 bases and J lost 4; bases outside the gene matches: 10. Per the germline V gene, CDR1 is DFQATT and CDR2 is SNEGSKA (reference sequence). CDR3 DNA: TGCAGTGCTAGTGACCATATAGCGGGAGGAGCAGATACGCAGTATTTT. Residues: CSASDHIAGGADTQYF.

This clonotype was observed once. The genes are TRBV5-1 and TRBJ2-2; 7 nucleotides align to TRBD2. After removal of 1 base from V and 3 bases from J, the junction contained 3 bases not matched to a gene. CDR1 and CDR2 (germline): SGHRS, YFSETQ. This CDR3 spans 15 amino acids. This CDR3 reads CASSLSLADTGELFF. The CDR3, as DNA: TGCGCCAGCAGCTTGTCCCTAGCGGACACCGGGGAGCTGTTTTTT.

This clonotype came up a few times. Being one base from a much bigger clone, this may be a read error. J is TRBJ1-2 and V is TRBV7-2; D is unclear. Germline assignment: CDR1 SGHTA and CDR2 FQGNSA. Trimming cost V 1 base and J 3 bases, with 9 bases left between them. The CDR3 is 14 amino acids. The CDR3 DNA sequence: TGTGCCAGCAGCTTAGTCCACGGCGACTATGGCTACACCTTC. Translated: CASSLVHGDYGYTF.

This chain uses TRBV7-9 with TRBJ2-3, with D possibly matching TRBD2 (6 bases). Between the trimmed V and J ends, which lost 1 base and 2 bases, there was a span of 13 bases. The CDR3 contains 16 residues. CDR1 SEHNR and CDR2 FQNEAQ come from the germline V gene (reference sequence). The CDR3 here is CASSLVVAGYTDTQYF. In nucleotides, the CDR3 is TGTGCCAGCAGCTTAGTTGTCGCGGGATACACAGATACGCAGTATTTT. Full variable domain (missing parts from reference TRBV7-9 and TRBJ2-3): DTGVSQNPRHKITKRGQNVTFRCDPISEHNRLYWYRQTLGQGPEFLTYFQNEAQLEKSRLLSDRFSAERPKGSFSTLEIQRTEQGDSAMYLCASSLVVAGYTDTQYFGPGTRLTVL.

This rearrangement joins TRBV7-8 to TRBJ1-2; D unclear. Germline-derived CDR1 and CDR2 are SGHVS and FQNEAQ. The CDR3 spans 13 residues. V was clipped by 5 bases and J by 6 bases, with 13 bases between them. CDR3 in amino acids: CASSQSGVNGYTF. DNA of the CDR3: TGTGCCAGCAGCCAATCCGGTGTCAATGGCTACACCTTC.

V gene TRBV27 combines with J gene TRBJ2-1; TRBD2 aligns across 9 bases. CDR3 length equals 15 residues. V trimming: 2 bases; J trimming: 9 bases; junction bases outside the gene matches: 8. Germline V gene data show CDR1 as MNHEY and CDR2 as SMNVEV (reference sequence). The CDR3 DNA follows: TGTGCCAGCAGTTTAAAGGGACTAGCAGCGTTTGAGCAGTTCTTC. Amino acids: CASSLKGLAAFEQFF.

This clonotype was counted a few times. V and J are TRBV3-1 and TRBJ2-1, with 7 bases identical to TRBD2. The V and J ends lost 4 bases and 2 bases, in that order; junction bases with no gene match: 5. The CDR3 is made up of 15 amino acids. Germline V gene data show CDR1 as LGHDT and CDR2 as YNNKEL (reference sequence). The CDR3 protein is CASSPGTTPYNEQFF. DNA of the CDR3: TGTGCCAGCAGCCCGGGGACTACCCCCTACAATGAGCAGTTCTTC.

The chain carries TRBV20-1 and TRBJ1-5, with 7 bases identical to TRBD1. There are 15 residues in the CDR3. The ends lost 3 bases at V and 6 bases at J; junction bases unmatched: 11. From germline, CDR1 is DFQATT and CDR2 SNEGSKA (reference sequence). The CDR3, as DNA: TGCAGTGCTAGCCGCCAGGGGGTAAGTGGTCAGCCCCAGCATTTT. This encodes CSASRQGVSGQPQHF.

The chain links TRBV3-1 to TRBJ2-5, with 9 bases fitting TRBD1. The tail of the sequence fits TRBJ2-7 better, so the J call may be wrong. Germline V CDR1 and CDR2: LGHDT, YNNKEL (reference sequence). The CDR3 runs 12 residues. The CDR3 bases are TGTGCCAGCAGTGGGACAGGGCGCGAGCAGTACTTC. It translates to CASSGTGREQYF.

The rearrangement uses TRBV12-3 or TRBV12-4 and TRBJ2-5, with TRBD1 identical over 7 bases. V trimming: 5 bases; J trimming: 11 bases; junction bases outside the gene matches: 14. CDR3 length: 14 residues. CDR3 sequence: CASSITGVYNEQYF. In DNA form, the CDR3 reads TGTGCCAGCAGTATTACAGGGGTTTACAATGAGCAGTACTTC.

In this sample, this clonotype turned up once. This chain links TRBV15 with TRBJ2-1; D is perhaps TRBD1 (6 bases). The V gene lost 11 bases and the J gene lost 4 bases, with 24 bases spanning the gap. The germline gives CDR1 LNHNV, CDR2 YYDKDF (reference sequence). CDR3 length: 16 amino acids. The chain's CDR3 is CAASRVMGATYNEQFF. Here the CDR3 DNA reads TGTGCCGCTAGCAGAGTTATGGGGGCTACATACAATGAGCAGTTCTTC.

V and J are TRBV7-2 and TRBJ2-1; D might be TRBD1 or TRBD2, each matching 6 bases. CDR3 length equals 17 residues. Between the trimmed V and J ends, which lost 0 bases and 9 bases, there was a span of 21 bases. Germline V gene lookup returns CDR1 SGHTA and CDR2 FQGNSA. The CDR3 DNA is TGTGCCAGCAGCTTAGCTAGTTCGGGGGCCAGGTATGGTGAGCAGTTCTTC. Translated, it gives CASSLASSGARYGEQFF.

The rearrangement joins TRBV25-1 to TRBJ2-5, with D possibly called TRBD1 or TRBD2 (6 bases each). Trimming stripped 3 bases from V and 2 bases from J, with 10 bases between. This CDR3 has 14 amino acids. Germline CDR1 is MGHDK and CDR2 is SYGVNS. This CDR3 reads CASSEGGSQETQYF. The CDR3 region has the DNA TGTGCCAGCAGTGAGGGGGGCAGTCAAGAGACCCAGTACTTC.

The gene calls are TRBV11-1 and TRBJ1-4; D gene unclear. V was pared by 4 bases and J by 8 bases, with 14 bases between. CDR3 size: 14 residues. Per germline, CDR1 SGHAT and CDR2 FQDESV (reference sequence). CDR3 protein: CASSSVTGSEKLFF. CDR3 DNA: TGTGCCAGCAGCTCCGTGACGGGATCCGAAAAACTGTTTTTT.

The chain links TRBV28 to TRBJ1-2; TRBD1 matches at 7 bases. Germline CDR1 and CDR2: MDHEN and SYDVKM. The CDR3 has 16 amino acids. V was pared by 6 bases and J by 10 bases, with 20 bases of the junction left unmatched. The CDR3 sequence is CASRRTGSIAVTIYTF. The CDR3 DNA sequence: TGTGCCAGCAGGCGGACAGGATCCATCGCCGTGACTATCTACACCTTC.

The genes are TRBV29-1 and TRBJ2-5; no clear D gene. The DNA matches TRBJ2-7 better at its end, which makes the J call doubtful. Per the germline V gene, CDR1 is SQVTM and CDR2 is ANQGSEA. The CDR3 consists of 12 residues. The CDR3 coding sequence is TGCAGCGTACTCCCTCAGGTGGGCGAGCAGTACTTC. It specifies CSVLPQVGEQYF.

The chain combines TRBV4-1 with TRBJ1-4; D ambiguous. Trimming removed 0 bases at V and 0 bases at J, with 8 bases between. This CDR3 spans 16 amino acids. Germline V gene lookup returns CDR1 MGHRA and CDR2 YSYEKL. For the CDR3, the DNA is TGCGCCAGCAGCCAAGATCCCGGCGCAACTAATGAAAAACTGTTTTTT. Its translation is CASSQDPGATNEKLFF.

This clonotype appeared a few times. The chain couples TRBV4-1 to TRBJ1-4; no definite D call. Looked up from germline, CDR1 is MGHRA and CDR2 is YSYEKL. V lost 1 base, J lost 0 bases, and 9 bases lay in between. This CDR3 comprises 16 residues. The CDR3 bases are TGCGCCAGCAGCCAAGGCTGGTTCGCAACTAATGAAAAACTGTTTTTT. Translating it yields CASSQGWFATNEKLFF.

This chain joins TRBV15 and TRBJ2-6; D not certain. V shed 3 bases and J shed 0 bases, with 6 bases lying between them. This CDR3 has 15 residues. CDR1 and CDR2 (germline): LNHNV, YYDKDF (reference sequence). Here the CDR3 reads CATSSTDSGANVLTF. As DNA, the CDR3 is TGTGCCACCAGCAGCACAGACTCTGGGGCCAACGTCCTGACTTTC.

A remark on this clonotype: It may be a read error: a sequence one base away is much more abundant. The chain recombines TRBV20-1 with TRBJ1-1; 7 nucleotides align to TRBD1. Unmatched junction bases numbered 6, after V lost 5 bases and J lost 0 bases. The germline gives CDR1 DFQATT, CDR2 SNEGSKA (reference sequence). This CDR3 is built from 14 residues. This chain's CDR3 is CSAGDRIVNTEAFF. Written as DNA, the CDR3 is TGCAGTGCTGGGGACAGAATTGTGAACACTGAAGCTTTCTTT.

The chain carries TRBV10-2 and TRBJ2-1; D possibly uses TRBD1 or TRBD2 (5 bases each). This CDR3 spans 11 amino acids. Per germline, CDR1 WSHSY and CDR2 SAAADI. The V end lost 6 bases, the J end lost 12 bases, and 12 bases lay between the germline ends. Here the CDR3 DNA reads TGCGCCAGCAGGGAGCTGAGGGGGCAGTTCTTC. Its translation is CASRELRGQFF.

The chain links TRBV6-6 to TRBJ2-1, with 10 positions matching TRBD2. The V gene's germline CDR1 is MNHNY and CDR2 SVGAGI (reference sequence). The CDR3 extends over 14 amino acids. V gave up 7 bases and J gave up 5 bases; unmatched junction bases: 5. CDR3 amino acids: CASTPSGRNNEQFF. The DNA for the CDR3 is TGTGCCAGCACCCCTAGCGGGAGAAACAATGAGCAGTTCTTC.

This clonotype was counted many times. The V gene is TRBV28, the J gene TRBJ2-7; 7 nucleotides line up with TRBD2. Germline V gene lookup returns CDR1 MDHEN and CDR2 SYDVKM. V gave up 8 bases and J gave up 0 bases; unmatched junction bases: 4. This CDR3 has 13 amino acids. CDR3 residues: CASGLAVSYEQYF. The DNA for the CDR3 is TGTGCCAGCGGGCTAGCGGTCTCCTACGAGCAGTACTTC.

V usage is TRBV30 and J usage is TRBJ2-1; the match to TRBD2 covers 11 bases. The CDR3 extends over 14 amino acids. CDR1 and CDR2 (germline): GTSNPN, SVGIG (reference sequence). V dropped 3 bases and J dropped 8; count of bases not matched to a gene: 6. The CDR3 spells CAWRLAGGPHEQFF. CDR3 coding DNA: TGTGCCTGGAGATTAGCGGGAGGGCCCCATGAGCAGTTCTTC.

The chain has TRBV29-1 and TRBJ2-3; no clear D gene. From germline, CDR1 is SQVTM and CDR2 ANQGSEA. V lost 6 bases, J lost 1 base, and 17 bases lay in between. This CDR3 contains 15 residues. The CDR3 sequence: CSVPQDGYGTDTQYF. The CDR3 DNA is TGCAGCGTCCCCCAAGACGGGTATGGCACAGATACGCAGTATTTT.

The chain joins TRBV9 to TRBJ1-6; no clear D gene. CDR1 SGDLS and CDR2 YYNGEE come from the germline V gene. Trimming removed 2 bases at V and 5 bases at J, with 14 bases between. This CDR3 has 16 amino acids. The CDR3 here is CASSVNPAMDNSPLHF. CDR3 coding DNA: TGTGCCAGCAGCGTTAACCCGGCAATGGATAATTCACCCCTCCACTTT.